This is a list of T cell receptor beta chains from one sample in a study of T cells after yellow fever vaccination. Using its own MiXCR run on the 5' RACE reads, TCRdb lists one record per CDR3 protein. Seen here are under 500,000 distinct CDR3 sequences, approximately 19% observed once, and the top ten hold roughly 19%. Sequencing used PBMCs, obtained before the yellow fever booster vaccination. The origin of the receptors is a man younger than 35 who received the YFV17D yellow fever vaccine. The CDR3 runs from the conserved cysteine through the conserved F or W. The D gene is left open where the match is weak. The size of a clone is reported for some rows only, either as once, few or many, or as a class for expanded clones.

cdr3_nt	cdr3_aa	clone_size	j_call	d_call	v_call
TGTGCCAGCAGTTTCACAGGAGCGGGCTACACCTTC	CASSFTGAGYTF	-	TRBJ1-2	-	TRBV27
TGTGCCAGCACCATCCCGGGACTAGGGCATGAGCAGTTCTTC	CASTIPGLGHEQFF	few	TRBJ2-1	TRBD2	TRBV6-1
TGTGCCAGCAGCGTAGGTTATTCCAGCACCGGGGAGCTGTTTTTT	CASSVGYSSTGELFF	-	TRBJ2-2	-	TRBV9
TGCAGTGCTAGAGATTCTGTCTCTGGGGCCAACGTCCTGACTTTC	CSARDSVSGANVLTF	-	TRBJ2-6	-	TRBV20-1
TGCGCCAGCAGCTTGAAGGACAGGGGATCCTACGAGCAGTACTTC	CASSLKDRGSYEQYF	-	TRBJ2-7	TRBD1	TRBV5-1
TGCGCCAGCAAAGCGGGGGGCGACGGCACCGGGGAGCTGTTTTTT	CASKAGGDGTGELFF	many	TRBJ2-2	TRBD2	TRBV5-1
TGCGCCAGCAGCTTGGTTGGGGAGGGAACGCAGTATTTT	CASSLVGEGTQYF	-	TRBJ2-3	TRBD2	TRBV5-1
TGCAGTGCTAGCGATCGACAGGGGAGGGCTGAAGCTTTCTTT	CSASDRQGRAEAFF	few	TRBJ1-1	TRBD1	TRBV20-1
TGCAGTGCGAGGGGTTTGTCTAGACTCCGCTCCTACGAGCAGTACTTC	CSARGLSRLRSYEQYF	-	TRBJ2-7	-	TRBV20-1
TGTGCCAGCAGCGTAGCGGGGCGGGGGGGCCCCAATGAGCAGTTCTTC	CASSVAGRGGPNEQFF	few	TRBJ2-1	TRBD2	TRBV9
TGTGCCAGCAGCTTAGGAAGGGCACGGGGTATGAACACTGAAGCTTTCTTT	CASSLGRARGMNTEAFF	-	TRBJ1-1	-	TRBV7-6
TGCGCCAGCAGCCAAGATCCCTCTTTAGGGCAGGCTTACGCCGAAAAACTGTTTTTT	CASSQDPSLGQAYAEKLFF	-	TRBJ1-4	-	TRBV4-3
TGTGCCAGCAGCTTATTGACGGGGGGTCAAAATGAGCAGTTCTTC	CASSLLTGGQNEQFF	-	TRBJ2-1	TRBD2	TRBV7-3
TGCGCCAGCAGCCCTCACTGGACAGGGGACCGGCCCTACACCTTC	CASSPHWTGDRPYTF	few	TRBJ1-2	TRBD1	TRBV4-1
TGCGCCAGCAGCTTGGCCGGGACTAGTAGGGGCCGAGAGACCCAGTACTTC	CASSLAGTSRGRETQYF	many	TRBJ2-5	TRBD2	TRBV5-1
TGCAGTGCTAGAACGACAGGGTTTTACAATGAGCAGTTCTTC	CSARTTGFYNEQFF	few	TRBJ2-1	TRBD1	TRBV20-1
TGTGCCAGCAGCAGGGGCGGGGGGACGAATGAGCAGTTCTTC	CASSRGGGTNEQFF	few	TRBJ2-1	TRBD2	TRBV11-2
TGTGCCAGCGGGATGACAGCGAAAATCTATGGCTACACCTTC	CASGMTAKIYGYTF	many	TRBJ1-2	-	TRBV5-5
TGCAGTGCTAGAGGCGGACATCTCTACGAGCAGTACTTC	CSARGGHLYEQYF	few	TRBJ2-7	-	TRBV20-1
TGTGCCAGCAGCGTAGTGGCAAACCAAGAGACCCAGTACTTC	CASSVVANQETQYF	few	TRBJ2-5	-	TRBV9
TGTGCCAGCAGTTTGGACCCGGGAAACGCAGATACGCAGTATTTT	CASSLDPGNADTQYF	few	TRBJ2-3	-	TRBV6-5
TGTGCCACCAGCAGAGAAGGCCAGTTCTCCTACGAGCAGTACTTC	CATSREGQFSYEQYF	-	TRBJ2-7	-	TRBV15
TGTGCCAGCAGCTTAGAGGCAGGGATAATATCACCCCTCCACTTT	CASSLEAGIISPLHF	many	TRBJ1-6	-	TRBV7-2
TGCGCCAGCAGCCCACGAGGCCTACAGGCCAAAAACATTCAGTACTTC	CASSPRGLQAKNIQYF	few	TRBJ2-4	-	TRBV5-1
TGCGCCAGCAGCTTGACACCGGGACTAGGGGGAGAGACCCAGTACTTC	CASSLTPGLGGETQYF	-	TRBJ2-5	TRBD2	TRBV5-1
TGTGCCAGCAGCTTAAGTCTAATCCACCCTGAAGCTTTCTTT	CASSLSLIHPEAFF	-	TRBJ1-1	-	TRBV11-2
TGTGCCACCCGCGGGGGGCCTGGCGATACGCAGTATTTT	CATRGGPGDTQYF	-	TRBJ2-3	TRBD2	TRBV6-5
TGTGCCAGCAGTTCAACGGCGGTTCCTGAAGCTTTCTTT	CASSSTAVPEAFF	-	TRBJ1-1	-	TRBV12-3/TRBV12-4
TGTGCCAGCAGTGCTCGCGGGGCGCCTTACAATGAGCAGTTCTTC	CASSARGAPYNEQFF	-	TRBJ2-1	-	TRBV12-3/TRBV12-4
TGTGCCAGCAGCCATCAGGGGGCTCCTGAAGCTTTCTTT	CASSHQGAPEAFF	-	TRBJ1-1	TRBD1	TRBV4-2
TGTGCCAGCAGCTTTACAGGGAATGAGCAGTTCTTC	CASSFTGNEQFF	few	TRBJ2-1	-	TRBV5-5
TGTGCCATCAGTGGACGGATCTCCTACAATGAGCAGTTCTTC	CAISGRISYNEQFF	few	TRBJ2-1	-	TRBV10-3
TGCAGCGTGTGGGACAGCCTAGCCTACGAGCAGTACTTC	CSVWDSLAYEQYF	few	TRBJ2-7	TRBD1	TRBV29-1
TGTGCCAGCAGTTTATCAAAGTACCCCCAGCATTTT	CASSLSKYPQHF	-	TRBJ1-5	-	TRBV28
TGTGCCAGCAGCAAAGACCGGGACAGTCTCCAGTATAGCAATCAGCCCCAGCATTTT	CASSKDRDSLQYSNQPQHF	few	TRBJ1-5	-	TRBV21-1
TGTGCCAGCAGCCAAGGACGGAGTCAGCCCCAGCATTTT	CASSQGRSQPQHF	few	TRBJ1-5	-	TRBV3-1
TGTGCCACATCAAAGGGGGATGCAGATACGCAGTATTTT	CATSKGDADTQYF	once	TRBJ2-3	-	TRBV19
TGTGCCAGCAGCGCAGGTGGGGGAGCGGGGGGGCTGGAGCAGTTCTTC	CASSAGGGAGGLEQFF	-	TRBJ2-1	TRBD2	TRBV5-5
TGTGCCAGCAGCTTAGAGGGGACAGGGGCCTACAATGAGCAGTTCTTC	CASSLEGTGAYNEQFF	-	TRBJ2-1	TRBD1	TRBV11-2
TGTGCCAGCTCACGGGGGACAGAGTATACGCAGTATTTT	CASSRGTEYTQYF	-	TRBJ2-3	TRBD1	TRBV18
TGTGCCAGCAGCGACCTAGGGAAGACCCAGTACTTC	CASSDLGKTQYF	-	TRBJ2-5	-	TRBV2
TGCGCCAGCAGTCGTCTTGGGGGGAATCAGCCCCAGCATTTT	CASSRLGGNQPQHF	few	TRBJ1-5	-	TRBV5-1
TGTGCCAGCTCACAGGCGACATTCGGGTACACTGAAGCTTTCTTT	CASSQATFGYTEAFF	once	TRBJ1-1	-	TRBV18